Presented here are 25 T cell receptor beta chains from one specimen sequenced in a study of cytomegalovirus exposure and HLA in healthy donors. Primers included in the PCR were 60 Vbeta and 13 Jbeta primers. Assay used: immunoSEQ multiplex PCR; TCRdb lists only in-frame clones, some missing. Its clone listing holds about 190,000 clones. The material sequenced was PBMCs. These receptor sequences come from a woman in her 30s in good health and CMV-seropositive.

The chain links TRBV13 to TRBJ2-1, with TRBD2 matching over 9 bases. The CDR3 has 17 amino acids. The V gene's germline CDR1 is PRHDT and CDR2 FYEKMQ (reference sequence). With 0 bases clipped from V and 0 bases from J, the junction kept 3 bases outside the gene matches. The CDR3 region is CASSLGVAGASYNEQFF. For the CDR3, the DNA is TGTGCCAGCAGCTTAGGTGTAGCGGGAGCCTCCTACAATGAGCAGTTCTTC. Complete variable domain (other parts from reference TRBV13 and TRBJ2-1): AAGVIQSPRHLIKEKRETATLKCYPIPRHDTVYWYQQGPGQDPQFLISFYEKMQSDKGSIPDRFSAQQFSDYHSELNMSSLELGDSALYFCASSLGVAGASYNEQFFGPGTRLTVL.

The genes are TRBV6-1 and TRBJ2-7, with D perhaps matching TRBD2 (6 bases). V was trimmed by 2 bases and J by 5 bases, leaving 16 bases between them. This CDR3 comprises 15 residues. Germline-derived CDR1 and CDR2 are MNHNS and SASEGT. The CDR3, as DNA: TGTGCCAGCAGTGAACTTTCTGGGGGGAAGGACGAGCAGTACTTC. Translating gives CASSELSGGKDEQYF.

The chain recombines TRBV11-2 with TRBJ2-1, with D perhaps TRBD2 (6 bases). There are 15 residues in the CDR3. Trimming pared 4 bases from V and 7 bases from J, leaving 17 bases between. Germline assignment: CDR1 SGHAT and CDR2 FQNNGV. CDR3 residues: CASSSGTSVYNEQFF. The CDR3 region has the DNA TGTGCCAGCAGCTCCGGGACTTCCGTTTATAATGAGCAGTTCTTC.

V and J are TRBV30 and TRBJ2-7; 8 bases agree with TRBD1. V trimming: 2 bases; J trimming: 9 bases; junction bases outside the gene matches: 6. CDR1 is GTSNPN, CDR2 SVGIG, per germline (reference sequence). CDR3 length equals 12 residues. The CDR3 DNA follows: TGTGCCTGGAGTCCGGACAGGGAAGGGCAGTACTTC. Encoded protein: CAWSPDREGQYF.

The CDR3 region is CASSSTSGRTTEAFF. The DNA of the CDR3 is TGTGCCAGCTCCTCAACGAGCGGCAGGACCACTGAAGCTTTCTTT. J is TRBJ1-1 and V is TRBV6-5; D remains ambiguous. Trimming took off 8 bases at V and 4 bases at J, with 20 bases between the two ends. The CDR3 sequence is 15 residues long. Germline CDR1 and CDR2: MNHEY and SVGAGI.

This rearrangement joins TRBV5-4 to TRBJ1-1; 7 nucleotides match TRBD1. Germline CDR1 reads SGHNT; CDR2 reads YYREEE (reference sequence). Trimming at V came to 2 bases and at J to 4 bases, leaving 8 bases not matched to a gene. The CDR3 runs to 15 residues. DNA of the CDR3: TGTGCCAGCAGCTTCCCGGGACAGTCTGTCACTGAAGCTTTCTTT. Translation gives CASSFPGQSVTEAFF.

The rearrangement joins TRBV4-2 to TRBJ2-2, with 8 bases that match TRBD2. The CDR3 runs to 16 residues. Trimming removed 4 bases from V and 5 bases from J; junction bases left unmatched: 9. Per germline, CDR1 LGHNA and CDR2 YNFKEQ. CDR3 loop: CASSPSGGLKTGELFF. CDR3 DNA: TGTGCCAGCAGCCCCTCGGGGGGGCTGAAGACCGGGGAGCTGTTTTTT.

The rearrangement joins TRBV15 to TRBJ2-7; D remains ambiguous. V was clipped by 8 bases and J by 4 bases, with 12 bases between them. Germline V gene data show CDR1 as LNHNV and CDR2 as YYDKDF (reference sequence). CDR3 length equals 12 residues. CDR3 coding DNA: TGTGCCACCGCCTTGAGCTCTTACGAGCAGTACTTC. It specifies CATALSSYEQYF. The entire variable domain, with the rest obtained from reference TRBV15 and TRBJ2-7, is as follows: DAMVIQNPRYQVTQFGKPVTLSCSQTLNHNVMYWYQQKSSQAPKLLFHYYDKDFNNEADTPDNFQSRRPNTSFCFLDIRSPGLGDTAMYLCATALSSYEQYFGPGTRLTVT.

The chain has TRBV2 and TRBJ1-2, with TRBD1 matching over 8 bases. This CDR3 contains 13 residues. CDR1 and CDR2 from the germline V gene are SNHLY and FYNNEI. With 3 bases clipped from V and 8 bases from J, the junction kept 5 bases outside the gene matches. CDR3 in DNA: TGTGCCAGCAGTGATGGGACAGGTAACGGCTACACCTTC. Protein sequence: CASSDGTGNGYTF.

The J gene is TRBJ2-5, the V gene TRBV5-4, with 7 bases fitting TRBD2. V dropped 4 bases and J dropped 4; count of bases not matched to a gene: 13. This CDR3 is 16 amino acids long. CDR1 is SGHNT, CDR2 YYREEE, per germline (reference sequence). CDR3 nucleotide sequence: TGTGCCAGCAGCGGGCCGTTAATTGGCGGGAGAGAGACCCAGTACTTC. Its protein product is CASSGPLIGGRETQYF.

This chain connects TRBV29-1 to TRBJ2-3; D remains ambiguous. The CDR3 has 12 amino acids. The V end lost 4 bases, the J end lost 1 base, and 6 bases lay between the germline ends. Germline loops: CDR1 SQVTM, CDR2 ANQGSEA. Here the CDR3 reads CSVGQGTDTQYF. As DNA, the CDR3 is TGCAGCGTTGGGCAGGGCACAGATACGCAGTATTTT.

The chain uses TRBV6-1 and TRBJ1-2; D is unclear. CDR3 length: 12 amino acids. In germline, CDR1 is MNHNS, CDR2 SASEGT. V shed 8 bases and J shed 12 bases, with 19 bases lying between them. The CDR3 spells CASDPLFRGDTF. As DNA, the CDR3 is TGTGCCAGCGACCCCCTATTCCGGGGAGACACCTTC.

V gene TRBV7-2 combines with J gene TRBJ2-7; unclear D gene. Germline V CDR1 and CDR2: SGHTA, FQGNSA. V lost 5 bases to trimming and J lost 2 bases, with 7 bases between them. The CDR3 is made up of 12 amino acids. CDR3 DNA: TGTGCCAGCAGCCTGAGGACCTACGAGCAGTACTTC. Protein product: CASSLRTYEQYF.

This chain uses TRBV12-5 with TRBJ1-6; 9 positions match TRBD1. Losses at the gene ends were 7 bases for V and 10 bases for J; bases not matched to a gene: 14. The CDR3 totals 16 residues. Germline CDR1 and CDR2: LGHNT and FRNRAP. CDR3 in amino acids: CASDLGQGVVGSPLHF. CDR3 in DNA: TGTGCTAGTGATCTGGGACAGGGTGTGGTCGGGTCACCCCTCCACTTT.

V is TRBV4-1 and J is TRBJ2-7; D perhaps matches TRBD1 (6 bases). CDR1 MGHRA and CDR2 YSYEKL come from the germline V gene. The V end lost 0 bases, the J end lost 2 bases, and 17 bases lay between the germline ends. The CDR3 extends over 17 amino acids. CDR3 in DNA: TGCGCCAGCAGCCAAGATTCCAGGGACATCAACCCCTACGAGCAGTACTTC. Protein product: CASSQDSRDINPYEQYF.

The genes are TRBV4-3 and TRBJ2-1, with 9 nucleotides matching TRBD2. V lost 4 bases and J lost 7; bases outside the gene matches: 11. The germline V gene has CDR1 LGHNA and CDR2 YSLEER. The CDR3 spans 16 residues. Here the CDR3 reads CASSLRREGSGNEQFF. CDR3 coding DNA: TGCGCCAGCAGCCTCCGGCGGGAGGGTTCAGGGAATGAGCAGTTCTTC.

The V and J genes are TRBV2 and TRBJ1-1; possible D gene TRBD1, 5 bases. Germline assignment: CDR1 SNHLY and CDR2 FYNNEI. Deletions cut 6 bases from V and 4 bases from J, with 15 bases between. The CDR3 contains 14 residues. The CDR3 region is CASSINPGFTEAFF. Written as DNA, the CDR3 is TGTGCCAGCAGCATAAACCCAGGGTTCACTGAAGCTTTCTTT.

CDR3 DNA: TGTGCCAGCAGCCCCGAGGTATACGAGCAGTTCTTC. The encoded protein is CASSPEVYEQFF. This chain connects TRBV7-9 to TRBJ2-1; no reliable D call. The V gene's germline CDR1 is SEHNR and CDR2 FQNEAQ (reference sequence). V lost 5 bases, J lost 10 bases, and 12 bases lay in between. This CDR3 contains 12 residues.

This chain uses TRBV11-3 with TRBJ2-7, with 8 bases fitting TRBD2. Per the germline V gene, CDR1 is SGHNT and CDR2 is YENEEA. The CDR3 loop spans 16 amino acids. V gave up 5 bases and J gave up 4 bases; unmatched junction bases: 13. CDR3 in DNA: TGTGCCAGCAGCCCCCCCCGAGAAGCGGGAGCGTACGAGCAGTACTTC. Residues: CASSPPREAGAYEQYF.

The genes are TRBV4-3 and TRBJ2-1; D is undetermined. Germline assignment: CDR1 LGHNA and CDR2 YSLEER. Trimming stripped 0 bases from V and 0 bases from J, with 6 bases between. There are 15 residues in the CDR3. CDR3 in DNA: TGCGCCAGCAGCCAAGACCCGGGCTCCTACAATGAGCAGTTCTTC. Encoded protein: CASSQDPGSYNEQFF.

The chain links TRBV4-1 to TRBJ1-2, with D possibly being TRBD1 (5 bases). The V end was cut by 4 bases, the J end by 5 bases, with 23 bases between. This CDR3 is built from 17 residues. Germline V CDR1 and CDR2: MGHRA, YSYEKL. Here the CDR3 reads CASSLGGSTYLDYGYTF. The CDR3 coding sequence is TGCGCCAGCAGCCTGGGGGGGTCTACCTACTTAGATTATGGCTACACCTTC.

The chain's CDR3 is CASSFYGEETQYF. As DNA, the CDR3 is TGTGCCAGCAGCTTCTACGGGGAAGAGACCCAGTACTTC. The genes are TRBV7-7 and TRBJ2-5, with TRBD2 as a possible D gene (5 bases). V shed 3 bases and J shed 3 bases, with 8 bases lying between them. This CDR3 spans 13 amino acids. The V gene's germline CDR1 is SSHAT and CDR2 FNYEAQ (reference sequence).

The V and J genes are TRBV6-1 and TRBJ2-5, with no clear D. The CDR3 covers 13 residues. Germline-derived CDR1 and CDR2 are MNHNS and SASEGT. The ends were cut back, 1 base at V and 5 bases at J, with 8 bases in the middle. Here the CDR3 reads CASSEVPEETQYF. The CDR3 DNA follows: TGTGCCAGCAGTGAAGTGCCCGAGGAGACCCAGTACTTC.

This CDR3 is CASSSSGQNGYTF. CDR3 sequence (DNA): TGTGCCAGCAGCTCCTCGGGACAGAATGGCTACACCTTC. The J gene is TRBJ1-2, the V gene TRBV7-9; the match to TRBD1 covers 7 bases. The trim removed 4 bases at V and 6 bases at J, leaving 5 bases unmatched. There are 13 residues in the CDR3. CDR1 SEHNR and CDR2 FQNEAQ come from the germline V gene (reference sequence). The complete variable domain, with remaining parts taken from reference TRBV7-9 and TRBJ1-2, reads DTGVSQNPRHKITKRGQNVTFRCDPISEHNRLYWYRQTLGQGPEFLTYFQNEAQLEKSRLLSDRFSAERPKGSFSTLEIQRTEQGDSAMYLCASSSSGQNGYTFGSGTRLTVV.

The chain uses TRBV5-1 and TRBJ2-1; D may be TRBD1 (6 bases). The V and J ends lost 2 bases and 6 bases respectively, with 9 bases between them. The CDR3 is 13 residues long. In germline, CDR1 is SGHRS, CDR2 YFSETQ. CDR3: CASSLTGINEQFF. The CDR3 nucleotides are TGCGCCAGCAGCTTAACAGGGATCAATGAGCAGTTCTTC.